This TCR beta chain was captured in a study of blood T cell repertoires in COVID-19. Cohort allocation depended upon clinical history that participants reported. Original processing notes: Amplifying reference gene primers gave estimates of nucleated cell counts. This table comes from immunoSEQ multiplex PCR, and its TCRdb copy is limited to in-frame clones, with some not included. V, J and clone size are those of that table, while D and trimming were read from the DNA. The sample includes roughly 250,000 clones, around 93% of them seen just once. The germline gives CDR1 DFQATT, CDR2 SNEGSKA (reference sequence). This CDR3 has 11 residues. With 5 bases removed from V and 3 bases from J, the gap between germline ends came to 8 bases.

The clonotype was recovered from a human donor in a cohort exposed to, infected with or recovered from COVID-19 (not recorded which). The donor label of this sample is uncertain. This chain connects TRBV20-1 to TRBJ2-7; D may be TRBD2 (5 bases). The material sequenced was PBMCs or T cells enriched from blood (not recorded which). Here the CDR3 DNA reads TGCAGTGCTGGCCGGGACTACGAGCAGTACTTC. Translated, it gives CSAGRDYEQYF.